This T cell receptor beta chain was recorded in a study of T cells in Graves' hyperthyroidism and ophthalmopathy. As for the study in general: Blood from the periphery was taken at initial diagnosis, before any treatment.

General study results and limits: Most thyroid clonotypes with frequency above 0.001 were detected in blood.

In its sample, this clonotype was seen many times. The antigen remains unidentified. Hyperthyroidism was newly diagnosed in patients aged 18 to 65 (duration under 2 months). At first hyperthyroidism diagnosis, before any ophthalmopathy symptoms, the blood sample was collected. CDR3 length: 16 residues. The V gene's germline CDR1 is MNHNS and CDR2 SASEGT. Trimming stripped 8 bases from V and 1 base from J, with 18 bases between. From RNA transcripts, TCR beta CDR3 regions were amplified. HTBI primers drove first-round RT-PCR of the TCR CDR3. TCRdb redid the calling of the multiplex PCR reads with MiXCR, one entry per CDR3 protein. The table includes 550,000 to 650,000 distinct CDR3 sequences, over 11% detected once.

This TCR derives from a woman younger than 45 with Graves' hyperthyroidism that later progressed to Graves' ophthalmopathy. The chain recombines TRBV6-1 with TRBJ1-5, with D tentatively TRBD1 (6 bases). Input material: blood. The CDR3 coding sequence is TGTGCCAGCCTCGTCCGAGGGGGGTTAAGCAATCAGCCCCAGCATTTT. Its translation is CASLVRGGLSNQPQHF.